This T cell receptor beta chain is drawn from a study of beta chain features in type 1 diabetes. The CDR3 covers 13 residues. The V gene's germline CDR1 is SGHTA and CDR2 FQGNSA. Every isolated RNA sample was fully reverse transcribed, so sequencing captured expressed TCRB transcripts. Sequencing was performed with immunoSEQ multiplex PCR; in TCRdb, only in-frame clones are kept and a portion is missing. The top ten hold roughly 1.4% of the sample, which has about 220,000 clones, 11% seen once. The TCR comes from a man younger than 30 in good health. The material sequenced was central memory CD4+ T cells from blood. The chain joins TRBV7-2 to TRBJ2-5; 12 bases are shared with TRBD2. TRBJ2-7 explains the end of the DNA better; the J call may be wrong. The CDR3: CASSGLAGYEQYF. The DNA for the CDR3 is TGTGCCAGCAGCGGACTAGCGGGGTACGAGCAGTACTTC.